The rows below give T cell receptor beta chains drawn from one sample of a study of blood T cell repertoires in COVID-19. Measured with immunoSEQ multiplex PCR; TCRdb has only the in-frame clones, and not every one. This sample has about 26,000 clones, with nearly 90% found just once. The material sequenced was peripheral blood. Receptor source: a man aged 70 or older with acute or convalescent COVID-19. Both conserved end residues are trimmed from each CDR3. Fields, in order: D gene, V gene, J gene, CDR3 protein. The D gene is left open where the match is weak.

D gene: TRBD2
V gene: TRBV9
J gene: TRBJ2-1
CDR3 protein: ASSEGTSGSSYNEQF

D gene: .
V gene: TRBV16
J gene: TRBJ1-2
CDR3 protein: ASSPGREPGYT

D gene: TRBD2
V gene: TRBV6-6
J gene: TRBJ2-1
CDR3 protein: ASSRGTSGSYSSYNEQF

D gene: TRBD2
V gene: TRBV18
J gene: TRBJ2-3
CDR3 protein: ASSPLAGGPGTDTQY

D gene: .
V gene: TRBV7-8
J gene: TRBJ2-7
CDR3 protein: ASSRSTYEQY

D gene: TRBD1
V gene: TRBV10-3
J gene: TRBJ2-1
CDR3 protein: AIVVGQALGEQF

D gene: TRBD1
V gene: TRBV5-1
J gene: TRBJ2-2
CDR3 protein: ASSLRQGSTGELF

D gene: .
V gene: TRBV7-9
J gene: TRBJ2-7
CDR3 protein: ASSPPTGLHEQY

D gene: .
V gene: TRBV6-1
J gene: TRBJ2-7
CDR3 protein: ASRHLNGASYEQY

D gene: .
V gene: TRBV7-3
J gene: TRBJ2-1
CDR3 protein: ASSPDSYNEQF

D gene: .
V gene: TRBV10-3
J gene: TRBJ1-2
CDR3 protein: AISEGQNYGYT

D gene: TRBD1
V gene: TRBV11-2
J gene: TRBJ1-3
CDR3 protein: ASSLRGQLTGNTIY

D gene: .
V gene: TRBV7-8
J gene: TRBJ2-5
CDR3 protein: ASSLKRSMTVQGETQY

D gene: TRBD2
V gene: TRBV5-1
J gene: TRBJ2-1
CDR3 protein: ASSEAGVSYNEQF

D gene: TRBD1
V gene: TRBV9
J gene: TRBJ2-3
CDR3 protein: ASSLSQGAQVTDTQY

D gene: .
V gene: TRBV2
J gene: TRBJ1-2
CDR3 protein: ASNTVALYGYT

D gene: TRBD1
V gene: TRBV7-2
J gene: TRBJ1-4
CDR3 protein: ASSLAGQGAEKLF

D gene: .
V gene: TRBV7-2
J gene: TRBJ1-1
CDR3 protein: ASSRSGTLNTEAF

D gene: .
V gene: TRBV19
J gene: TRBJ1-5
CDR3 protein: ASSIGGQPQH

D gene: .
V gene: TRBV7-8
J gene: TRBJ2-2
CDR3 protein: ASRWDFGELF

D gene: TRBD1
V gene: TRBV5-3
J gene: TRBJ1-1
CDR3 protein: ARSPGQGGRNTEAF

D gene: TRBD2
V gene: TRBV13
J gene: TRBJ2-7
CDR3 protein: ASSLRGKGGRAYEQY

D gene: TRBD2
V gene: TRBV27
J gene: TRBJ2-3
CDR3 protein: ASSQREGRDTQY

D gene: .
V gene: TRBV27
J gene: TRBJ1-2
CDR3 protein: ASSLTGKGGYT

D gene: TRBD2
V gene: TRBV29-1
J gene: TRBJ2-1
CDR3 protein: SAFSGRQF